This paragraph reports one T cell receptor beta chain. The data were taken from a study of blood T cell repertoires in COVID-19. Overall study context: Sources were T cells, B-cell-depleted T cells, or PBMCs; the material itself was cDNA or gDNA.

TCRdb keeps only in-frame clones here, not all; method: immunoSEQ multiplex PCR. The sample records about 340,000 clones, about 90% being singletons. Germline V gives CDR1 LNHDA, CDR2 SQIVND (reference sequence). Trimming took off 5 bases at V and 4 bases at J, with 15 bases between the two ends. The CDR3 is 15 residues long. The specimen was peripheral blood. This rearrangement joins TRBV19 to TRBJ2-1; possible D gene TRBD1, 5 bases. The receptor was isolated from a woman aged 45 to 65 with COVID-19, enrolled during active disease. The DNA for the CDR3 is TGTGCCAGTAGTCCGAGCAGGGTGGGGTACAATGAGCAGTTCTTC. Translating it yields CASSPSRVGYNEQFF.